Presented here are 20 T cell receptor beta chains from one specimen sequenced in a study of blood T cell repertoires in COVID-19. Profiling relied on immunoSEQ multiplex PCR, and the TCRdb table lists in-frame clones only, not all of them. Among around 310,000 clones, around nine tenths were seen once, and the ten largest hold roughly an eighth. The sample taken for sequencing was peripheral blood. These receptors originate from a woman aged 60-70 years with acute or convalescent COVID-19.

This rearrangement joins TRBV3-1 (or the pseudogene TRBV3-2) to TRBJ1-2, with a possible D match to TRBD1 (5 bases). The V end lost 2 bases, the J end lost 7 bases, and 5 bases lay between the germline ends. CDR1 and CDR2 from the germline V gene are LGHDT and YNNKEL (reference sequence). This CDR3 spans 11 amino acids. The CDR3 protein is CASSQQGGYTF. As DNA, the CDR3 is TGTGCCAGCAGCCAACAGGGTGGCTACACCTTC.

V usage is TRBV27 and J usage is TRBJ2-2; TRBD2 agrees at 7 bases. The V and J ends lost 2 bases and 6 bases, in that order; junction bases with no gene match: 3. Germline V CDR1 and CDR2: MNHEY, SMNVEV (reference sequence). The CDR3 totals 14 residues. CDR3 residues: CASSLGRGAGELFF. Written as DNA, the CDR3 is TGTGCCAGCAGTTTAGGGAGGGGCGCCGGGGAGCTGTTTTTT.

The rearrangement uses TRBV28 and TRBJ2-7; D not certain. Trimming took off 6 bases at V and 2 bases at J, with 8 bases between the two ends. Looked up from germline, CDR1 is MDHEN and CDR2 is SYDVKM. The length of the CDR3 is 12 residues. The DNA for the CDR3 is TGTGCCAGCAGCCCCACAACCTACGAGCAGTACTTC. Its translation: CASSPTTYEQYF.

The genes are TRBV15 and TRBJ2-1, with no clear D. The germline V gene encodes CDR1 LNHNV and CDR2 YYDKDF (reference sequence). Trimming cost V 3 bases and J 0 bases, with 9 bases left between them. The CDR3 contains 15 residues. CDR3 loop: CATSSARFSYNEQFF. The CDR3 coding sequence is TGTGCCACCAGCAGTGCGCGTTTCTCCTACAATGAGCAGTTCTTC. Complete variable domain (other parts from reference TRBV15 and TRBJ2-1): DAMVIQNPRYQVTQFGKPVTLSCSQTLNHNVMYWYQQKSSQAPKLLFHYYDKDFNNEADTPDNFQSRRPNTSFCFLDIRSPGLGDTAMYLCATSSARFSYNEQFFGPGTRLTVL.

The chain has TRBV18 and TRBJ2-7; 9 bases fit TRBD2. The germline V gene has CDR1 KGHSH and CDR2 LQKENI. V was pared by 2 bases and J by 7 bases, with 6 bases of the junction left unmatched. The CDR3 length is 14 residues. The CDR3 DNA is TGTGCCAGCTCACCAGGCGGGAGGGCCGGTGAGCAGTACTTC. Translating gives CASSPGGRAGEQYF.

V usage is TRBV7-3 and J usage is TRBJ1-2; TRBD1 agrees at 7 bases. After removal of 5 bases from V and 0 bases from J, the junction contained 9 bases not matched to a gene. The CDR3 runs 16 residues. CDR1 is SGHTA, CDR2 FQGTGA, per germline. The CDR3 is CASSQGGQIPNYGYTF. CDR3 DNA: TGTGCCAGCAGCCAAGGGGGACAGATACCTAACTATGGCTACACCTTC.

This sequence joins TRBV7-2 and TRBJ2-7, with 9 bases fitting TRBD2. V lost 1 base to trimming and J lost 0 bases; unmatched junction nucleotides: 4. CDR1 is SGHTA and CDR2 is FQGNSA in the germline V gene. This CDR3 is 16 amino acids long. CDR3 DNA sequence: TGTGCCAGCAGCTTAGGCGTTAGCGGGAGCTCCTACGAGCAGTACTTC. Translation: CASSLGVSGSSYEQYF. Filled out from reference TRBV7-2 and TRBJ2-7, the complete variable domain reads GAGVSQSPSNKVTEKGKDVELRCDPISGHTALYWYRQSLGQGLEFLIYFQGNSAPDKSGLPSDRFSAERTGGSVSTLTIQRTQQEDSAVYLCASSLGVSGSSYEQYFGPGTRLTVT.

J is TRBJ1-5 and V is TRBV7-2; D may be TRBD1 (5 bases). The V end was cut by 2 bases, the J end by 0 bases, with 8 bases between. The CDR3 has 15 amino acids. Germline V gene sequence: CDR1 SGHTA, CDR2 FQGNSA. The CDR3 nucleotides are TGTGCCAGCAGCTTAACCCAGGGTAGCAATCAGCCCCAGCATTTT. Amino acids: CASSLTQGSNQPQHF.

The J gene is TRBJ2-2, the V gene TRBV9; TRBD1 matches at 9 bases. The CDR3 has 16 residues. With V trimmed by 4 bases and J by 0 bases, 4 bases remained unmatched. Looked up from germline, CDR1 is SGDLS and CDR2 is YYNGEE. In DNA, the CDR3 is TGTGCCAGCAGCACTCGACAGGGGGCGAACACCGGGGAGCTGTTTTTT. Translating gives CASSTRQGANTGELFF.

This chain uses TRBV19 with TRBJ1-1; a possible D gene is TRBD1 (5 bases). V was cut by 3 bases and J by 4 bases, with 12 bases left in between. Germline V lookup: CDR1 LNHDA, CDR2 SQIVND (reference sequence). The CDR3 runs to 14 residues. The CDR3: CASSIGGGSTEAFF. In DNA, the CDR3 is TGTGCCAGTAGTATTGGGGGGGGAAGCACTGAAGCTTTCTTT.

The CDR3 sequence: CASSKAGASNQPQHF. Here the CDR3 DNA reads TGTGCCAGCAGCAAAGCTGGGGCTAGCAATCAGCCCCAGCATTTT. The chain is built from TRBV21-1 and TRBJ1-5; the table names TRBD1, a call not compared with the DNA. TRBV21-1 is shown as a pseudogene. The CDR3 sequence is 15 residues long.

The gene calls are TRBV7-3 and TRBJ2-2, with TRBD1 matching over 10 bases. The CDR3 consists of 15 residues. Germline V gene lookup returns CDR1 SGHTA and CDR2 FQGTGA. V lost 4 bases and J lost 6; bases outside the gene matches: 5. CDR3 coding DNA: TGTGCCAGCAGCTCGAGACAGGGGGCGGCCGGGGAGCTGTTTTTT. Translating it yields CASSSRQGAAGELFF.

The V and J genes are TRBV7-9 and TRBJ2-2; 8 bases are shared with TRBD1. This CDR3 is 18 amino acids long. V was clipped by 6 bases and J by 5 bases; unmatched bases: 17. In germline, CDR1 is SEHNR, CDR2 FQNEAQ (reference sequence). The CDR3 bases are TGTGCCAGCAGTCCACCCCCCCTCGGACAGGGAAGAACCGGGGAGCTGTTTTTT. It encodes CASSPPPLGQGRTGELFF.

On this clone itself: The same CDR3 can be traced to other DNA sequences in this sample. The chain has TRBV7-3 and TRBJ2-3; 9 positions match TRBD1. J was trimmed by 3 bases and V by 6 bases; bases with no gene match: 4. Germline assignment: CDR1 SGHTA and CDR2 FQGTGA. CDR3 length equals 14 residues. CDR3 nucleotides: TGTGCCAGCAGTCGACAGGGGGGGACAGATACGCAGTATTTT. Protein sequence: CASSRQGGTDTQYF.

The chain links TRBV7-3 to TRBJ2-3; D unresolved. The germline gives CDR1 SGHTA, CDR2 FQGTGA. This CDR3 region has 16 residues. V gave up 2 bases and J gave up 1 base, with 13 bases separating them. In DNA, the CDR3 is TGTGCCAGCAGCTTATGGCCCCCTCAAGGCACAGATACGCAGTATTTT. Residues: CASSLWPPQGTDTQYF.

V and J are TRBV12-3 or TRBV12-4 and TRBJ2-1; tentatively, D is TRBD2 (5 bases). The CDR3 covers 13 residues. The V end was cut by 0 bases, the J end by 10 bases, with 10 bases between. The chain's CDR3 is CASSLARGREQFF. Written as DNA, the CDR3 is TGTGCCAGCAGTTTAGCCCGGGGTCGAGAGCAGTTCTTC.

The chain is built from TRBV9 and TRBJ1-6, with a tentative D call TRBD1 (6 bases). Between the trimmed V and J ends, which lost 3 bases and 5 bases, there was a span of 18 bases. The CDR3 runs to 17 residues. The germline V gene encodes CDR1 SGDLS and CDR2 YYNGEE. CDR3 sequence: CASSGGIQGIDNSPLHF. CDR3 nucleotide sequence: TGTGCCAGCAGCGGAGGAATCCAGGGGATTGATAATTCACCCCTCCACTTT. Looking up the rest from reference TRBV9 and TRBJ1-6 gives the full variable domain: DSGVTQTPKHLITATGQRVTLRCSPRSGDLSVYWYQQSLDQGLQFLIQYYNGEERAKGNILERFSAQQFPDLHSELNLSSLELGDSALYFCASSGGIQGIDNSPLHFGNGTRLTVT.

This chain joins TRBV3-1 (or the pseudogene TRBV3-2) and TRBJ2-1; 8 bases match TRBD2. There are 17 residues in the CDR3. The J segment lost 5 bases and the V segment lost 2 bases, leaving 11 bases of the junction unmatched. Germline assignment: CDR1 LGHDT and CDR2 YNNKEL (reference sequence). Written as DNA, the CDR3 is TGTGCCAGCAGCCAATTTAATAGAGCGGGGGCCAACAATGAGCAGTTCTTC. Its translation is CASSQFNRAGANNEQFF.

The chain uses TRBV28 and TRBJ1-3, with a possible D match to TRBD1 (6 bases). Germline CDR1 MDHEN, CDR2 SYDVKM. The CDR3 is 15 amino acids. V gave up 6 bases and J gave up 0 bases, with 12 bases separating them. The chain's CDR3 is CASRDTGNSGNTIYF. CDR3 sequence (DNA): TGTGCCAGCAGAGATACAGGGAACTCTGGAAACACCATATATTTT.

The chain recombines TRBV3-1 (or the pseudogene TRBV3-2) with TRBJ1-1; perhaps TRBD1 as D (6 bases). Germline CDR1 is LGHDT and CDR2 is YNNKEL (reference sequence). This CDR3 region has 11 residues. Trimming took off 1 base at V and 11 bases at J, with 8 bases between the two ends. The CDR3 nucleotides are TGTGCCAGCAGCCAAGTGGGGGCGGCTTTCTTT. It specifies CASSQVGAAFF.